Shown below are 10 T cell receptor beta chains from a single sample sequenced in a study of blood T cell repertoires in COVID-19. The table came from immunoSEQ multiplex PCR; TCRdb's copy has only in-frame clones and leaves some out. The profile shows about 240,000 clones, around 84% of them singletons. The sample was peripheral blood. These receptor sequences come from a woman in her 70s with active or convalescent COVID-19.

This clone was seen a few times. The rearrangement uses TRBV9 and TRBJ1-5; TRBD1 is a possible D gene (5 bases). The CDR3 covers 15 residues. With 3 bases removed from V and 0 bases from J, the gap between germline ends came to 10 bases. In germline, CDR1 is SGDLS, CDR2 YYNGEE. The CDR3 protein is CASSAGTHSNQPQHF. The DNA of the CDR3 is TGTGCCAGCAGCGCCGGGACTCATAGCAATCAGCCCCAGCATTTT.

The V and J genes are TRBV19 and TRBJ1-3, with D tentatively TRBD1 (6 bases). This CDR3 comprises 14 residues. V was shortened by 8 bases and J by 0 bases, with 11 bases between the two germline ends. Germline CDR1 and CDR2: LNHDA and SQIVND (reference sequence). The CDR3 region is CASVRGGSGNTIYF. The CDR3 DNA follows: TGTGCCAGTGTACGAGGGGGCTCTGGAAACACCATATATTTT.

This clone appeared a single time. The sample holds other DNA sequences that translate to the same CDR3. The CDR3 here is CASSYSGSYGYTF. CDR3 coding DNA: TGTGCCAGCAGTTACTCGGGGAGCTATGGCTACACCTTC. The chain uses TRBV6-5 and TRBJ1-2; D is undetermined. Trimming stripped 0 bases from V and 4 bases from J, with 6 bases between. Germline V CDR1 and CDR2: MNHEY, SVGAGI. The CDR3 runs 13 residues.

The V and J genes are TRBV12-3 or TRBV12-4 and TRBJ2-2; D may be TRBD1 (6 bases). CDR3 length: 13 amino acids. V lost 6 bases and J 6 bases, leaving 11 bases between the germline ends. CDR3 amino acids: CASRGAYPGELFF. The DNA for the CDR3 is TGTGCCAGCAGGGGGGCCTACCCCGGGGAGCTGTTTTTT.

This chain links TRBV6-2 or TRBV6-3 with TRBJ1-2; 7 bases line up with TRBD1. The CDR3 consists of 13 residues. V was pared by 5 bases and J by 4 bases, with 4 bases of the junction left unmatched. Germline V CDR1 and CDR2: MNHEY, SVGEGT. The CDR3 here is CASSRGLAYGYTF. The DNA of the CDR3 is TGTGCCAGCAGTAGGGGGCTGGCCTATGGCTACACCTTC.

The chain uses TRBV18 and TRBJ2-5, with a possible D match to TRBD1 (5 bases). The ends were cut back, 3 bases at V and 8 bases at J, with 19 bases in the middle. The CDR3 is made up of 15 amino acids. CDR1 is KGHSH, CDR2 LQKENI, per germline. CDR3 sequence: CASSPQATTGQTQYF. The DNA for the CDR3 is TGTGCCAGCTCACCCCAGGCTACGACCGGACAAACCCAGTACTTC. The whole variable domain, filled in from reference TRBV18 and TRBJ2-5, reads NAGVMQNPRHLVRRRGQEARLRCSPMKGHSHVYWYRQLPEEGLKFMVYLQKENIIDESGMPKERFSAEFPKEGPSILRIQQVVRGDSAAYFCASSPQATTGQTQYFGPGTRLLVL.

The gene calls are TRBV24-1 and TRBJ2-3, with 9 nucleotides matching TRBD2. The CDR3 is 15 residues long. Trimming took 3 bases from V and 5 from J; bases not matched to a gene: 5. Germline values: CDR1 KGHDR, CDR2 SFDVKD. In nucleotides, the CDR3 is TGTGCCACCAGTGATATGCGGGGGGGAGGAGATACGCAGTATTTT. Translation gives CATSDMRGGGDTQYF.

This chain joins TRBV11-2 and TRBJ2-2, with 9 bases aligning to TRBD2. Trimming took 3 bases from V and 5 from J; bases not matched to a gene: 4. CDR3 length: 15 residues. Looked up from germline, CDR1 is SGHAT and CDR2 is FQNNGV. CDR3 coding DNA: TGTGCCAGCAGCTTTAGCGGGGGAAGTACCGGGGAGCTGTTTTTT. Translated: CASSFSGGSTGELFF. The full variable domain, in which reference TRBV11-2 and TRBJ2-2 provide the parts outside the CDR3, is EAGVAQSPRYKIIEKRQSVAFWCNPISGHATLYWYQQILGQGPKLLIQFQNNGVVDDSQLPKDRFSAERLKGVDSTLKIQPAKLEDSAVYLCASSFSGGSTGELFFGEGSRLTVL.

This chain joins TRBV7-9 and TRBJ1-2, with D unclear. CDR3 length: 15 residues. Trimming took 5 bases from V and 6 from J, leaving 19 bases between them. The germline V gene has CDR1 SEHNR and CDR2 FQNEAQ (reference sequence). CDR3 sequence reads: CASSPTSRRTDGYTF. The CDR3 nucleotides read TGTGCCAGCAGCCCCACGAGCCGTCGAACAGATGGCTACACCTTC. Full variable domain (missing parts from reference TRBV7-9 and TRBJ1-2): DTGVSQNPRHKITKRGQNVTFRCDPISEHNRLYWYRQTLGQGPEFLTYFQNEAQLEKSRLLSDRFSAERPKGSFSTLEIQRTEQGDSAMYLCASSPTSRRTDGYTFGSGTRLTVV.

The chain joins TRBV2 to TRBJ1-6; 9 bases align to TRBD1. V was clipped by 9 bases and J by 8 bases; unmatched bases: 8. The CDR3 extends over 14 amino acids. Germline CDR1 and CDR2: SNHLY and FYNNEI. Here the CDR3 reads CASFLQGADSPLHF. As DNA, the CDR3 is TGTGCCAGTTTTTTACAGGGGGCAGATTCACCCCTCCACTTT.